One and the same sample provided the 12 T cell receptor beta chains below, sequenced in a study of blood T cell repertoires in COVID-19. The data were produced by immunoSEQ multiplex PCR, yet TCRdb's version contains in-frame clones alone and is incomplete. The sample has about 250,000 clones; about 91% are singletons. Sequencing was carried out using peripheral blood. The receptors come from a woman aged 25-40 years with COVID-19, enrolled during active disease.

CDR3 sequence: CASSLFYTGRPYEQYF. The CDR3 region has the DNA TGTGCCAGCAGTTTATTTTATACAGGGCGTCCTTACGAGCAGTACTTC. This rearrangement joins TRBV28 to TRBJ2-7; tentatively, D is TRBD1 (6 bases). Germline V lookup: CDR1 MDHEN, CDR2 SYDVKM. The CDR3 contains 16 residues. V shed 1 base and J shed 4 bases, with 17 bases lying between them. Filled out from reference TRBV28 and TRBJ2-7, the complete variable domain reads DVKVTQSSRYLVKRTGEKVFLECVQDMDHENMFWYRQDPGLGLRLIYFSYDVKMKEKGDIPEGYSVSREKKERFSLILESASTNQTSMYLCASSLFYTGRPYEQYFGPGTRLTVT.

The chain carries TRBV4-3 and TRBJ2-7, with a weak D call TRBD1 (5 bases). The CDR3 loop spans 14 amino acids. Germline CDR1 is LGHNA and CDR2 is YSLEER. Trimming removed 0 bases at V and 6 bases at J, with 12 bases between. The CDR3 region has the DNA TGCGCCAGCAGCCAAGATATAGGGGCCAGCGAGCAGTACTTC. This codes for CASSQDIGASEQYF.

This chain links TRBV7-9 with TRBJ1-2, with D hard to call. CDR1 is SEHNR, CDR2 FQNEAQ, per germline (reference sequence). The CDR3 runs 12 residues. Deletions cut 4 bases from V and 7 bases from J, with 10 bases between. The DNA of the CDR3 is TGTGCCAGCAGCTCCTCAGATGTTGGCTACACCTTC. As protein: CASSSSDVGYTF.

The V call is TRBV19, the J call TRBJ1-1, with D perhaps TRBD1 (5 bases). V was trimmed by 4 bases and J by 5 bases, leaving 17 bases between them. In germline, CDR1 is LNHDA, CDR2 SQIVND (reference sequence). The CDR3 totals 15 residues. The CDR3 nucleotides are TGTGCCAGTAGTAGGGCAGGGAGGGGATATACTGAAGCTTTCTTT. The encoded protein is CASSRAGRGYTEAFF.

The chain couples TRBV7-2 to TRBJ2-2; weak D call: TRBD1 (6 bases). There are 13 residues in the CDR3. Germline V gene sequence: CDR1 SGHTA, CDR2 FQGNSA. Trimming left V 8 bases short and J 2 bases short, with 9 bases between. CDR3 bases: TGTGCCAGCGACAGGAGAAACACCGGGGAGCTGTTTTTT. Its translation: CASDRRNTGELFF.

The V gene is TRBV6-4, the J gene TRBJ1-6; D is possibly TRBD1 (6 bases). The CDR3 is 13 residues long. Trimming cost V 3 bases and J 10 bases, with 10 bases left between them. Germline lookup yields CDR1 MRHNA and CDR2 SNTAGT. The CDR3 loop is CASSENRASPLHF. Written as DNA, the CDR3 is TGTGCCAGCAGTGAGAACAGGGCCTCACCCCTCCACTTT.

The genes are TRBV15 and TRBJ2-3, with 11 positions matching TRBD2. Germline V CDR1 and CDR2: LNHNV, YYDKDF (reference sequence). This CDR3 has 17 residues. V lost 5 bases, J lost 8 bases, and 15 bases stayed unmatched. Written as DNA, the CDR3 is TGTGCCACCAGCTGGGAGGAACTAGCGGGGGTTGTAGGTACGCAGTATTTT. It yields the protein CATSWEELAGVVGTQYF. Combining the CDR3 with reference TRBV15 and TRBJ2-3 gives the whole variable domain DAMVIQNPRYQVTQFGKPVTLSCSQTLNHNVMYWYQQKSSQAPKLLFHYYDKDFNNEADTPDNFQSRRPNTSFCFLDIRSPGLGDTAMYLCATSWEELAGVVGTQYFGPGTRLTVL.

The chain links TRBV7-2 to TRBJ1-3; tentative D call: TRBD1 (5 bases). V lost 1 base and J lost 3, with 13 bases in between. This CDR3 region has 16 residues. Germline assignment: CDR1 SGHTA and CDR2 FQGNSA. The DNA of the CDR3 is TGTGCCAGCAGCTTAGGGCAGGGCATCCTTGGAAACACCATATATTTT. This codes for CASSLGQGILGNTIYF.

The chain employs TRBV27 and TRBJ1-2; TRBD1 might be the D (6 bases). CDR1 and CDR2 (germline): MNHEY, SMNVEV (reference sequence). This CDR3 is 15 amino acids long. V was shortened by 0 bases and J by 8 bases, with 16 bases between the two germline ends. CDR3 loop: CASSLSYAGVYGYTF. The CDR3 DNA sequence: TGTGCCAGCAGTTTATCTTATGCAGGGGTTTACGGCTACACCTTC.

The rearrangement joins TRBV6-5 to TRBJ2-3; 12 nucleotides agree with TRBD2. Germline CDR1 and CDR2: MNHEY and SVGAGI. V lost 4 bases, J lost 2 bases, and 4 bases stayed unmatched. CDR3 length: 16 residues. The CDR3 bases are TGTGCCAGCAGTTCGACTAGCGGGGGAAACACAGATACGCAGTATTTT. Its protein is CASSSTSGGNTDTQYF.

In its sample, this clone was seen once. CDR3 sequence: CASSGTEANYGYTF. CDR3 nucleotides: TGTGCCAGCAGTGGGACAGAAGCTAACTATGGCTACACCTTC. The genes are TRBV2 and TRBJ1-2; D is possibly TRBD1 (6 bases). V gave up 4 bases and J gave up 0 bases, with 9 bases separating them. Germline V CDR1 and CDR2: SNHLY, FYNNEI. The CDR3 is 14 residues long. Variable domain in full (rest from reference TRBV2 and TRBJ1-2): EPEVTQTPSHQVTQMGQEVILRCVPISNHLYFYWYRQILGQKVEFLVSFYNNEISEKSEIFDDQFSVERPDGSNFTLKIRSTKLEDSAMYFCASSGTEANYGYTFGSGTRLTVV.

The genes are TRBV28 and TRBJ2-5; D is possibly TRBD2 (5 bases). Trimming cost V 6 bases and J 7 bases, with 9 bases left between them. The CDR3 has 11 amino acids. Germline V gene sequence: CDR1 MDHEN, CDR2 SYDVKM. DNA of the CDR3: TGTGCCAGCAGCTCCCGGGGGACCCAGTACTTC. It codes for CASSSRGTQYF.